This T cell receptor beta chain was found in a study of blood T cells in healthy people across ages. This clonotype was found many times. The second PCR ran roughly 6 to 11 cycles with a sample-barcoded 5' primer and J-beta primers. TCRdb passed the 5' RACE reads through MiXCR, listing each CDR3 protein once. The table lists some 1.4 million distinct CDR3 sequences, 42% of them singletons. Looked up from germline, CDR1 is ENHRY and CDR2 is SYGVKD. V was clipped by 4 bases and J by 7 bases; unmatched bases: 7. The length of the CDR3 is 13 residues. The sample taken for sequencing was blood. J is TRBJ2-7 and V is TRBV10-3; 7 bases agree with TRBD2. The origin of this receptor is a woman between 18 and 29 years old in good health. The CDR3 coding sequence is TGTGCCATCAGTGTAGGACTAGACAATGAGCAGTACTTC. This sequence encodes CAISVGLDNEQYF.